The 14 T cell receptor beta chains in this list originate from one sample, sequenced in a study of blood T cell repertoires in COVID-19. TCRdb keeps only in-frame clones here, not all; method: immunoSEQ multiplex PCR. The top ten clones hold around 0.7% of a sample with some 260,000 clones, nearly 90% of them seen once. Sequencing used peripheral blood. The receptors here all came from a human donor in a cohort sampled during active COVID-19.

This chain links TRBV4-3 with TRBJ2-3, with TRBD2 matching over 9 bases. V lost 1 base to trimming and J lost 15 bases; unmatched junction nucleotides: 11. This CDR3 region has 14 residues. The V gene's germline CDR1 is LGHNA and CDR2 YSLEER. CDR3 loop: CASSQVPRAGGPYF. CDR3 nucleotide sequence: TGCGCCAGCAGCCAAGTGCCGCGGGCGGGAGGGCCCTATTTT.

CDR3 sequence (DNA): TGTGCCAGCAGTGAAGGGGACAGTTACGAGCAGTACTTC. Its protein product is CASSEGDSYEQYF. The rearrangement uses TRBV2 and TRBJ2-7; 7 positions agree with TRBD1. The CDR3 extends over 13 amino acids. V was pared by 1 base and J by 4 bases, with 1 base of the junction left unmatched. Germline CDR1 and CDR2: SNHLY and FYNNEI.

V is TRBV5-4 and J is TRBJ2-1; weak D call: TRBD2 (6 bases). The CDR3 contains 13 residues. V was trimmed by 4 bases and J by 9 bases, leaving 14 bases between them. Germline V gene data show CDR1 as SGHNT and CDR2 as YYREEE (reference sequence). CDR3 nucleotides: TGTGCCAGCAGCCTCCTGGAGGGGAGTGAGCAGTTCTTC. Protein product: CASSLLEGSEQFF.

The chain carries TRBV28 and TRBJ1-1; D is uncertain. V dropped 5 bases and J dropped 3 bases, with 10 bases sitting between them. Looked up from germline, CDR1 is MDHEN and CDR2 is SYDVKM. This CDR3 has 13 amino acids. CDR3: CASSAHLDTEAFF. The CDR3 DNA sequence: TGTGCCAGCAGTGCCCACTTGGACACTGAAGCTTTCTTT.

The CDR3: CASSHPQGRDTEAFF. Written as DNA, the CDR3 is TGCGCCAGCAGCCATCCCCAGGGCAGGGACACTGAAGCTTTCTTT. V usage is TRBV4-3 and J usage is TRBJ1-1; D is perhaps TRBD1 (5 bases). Germline V gene lookup returns CDR1 LGHNA and CDR2 YSLEER. V dropped 3 bases and J dropped 3 bases, with 14 bases sitting between them. The CDR3 covers 15 residues.

The chain links TRBV6-2 or TRBV6-3 to TRBJ1-6, with D perhaps TRBD1 (6 bases). This CDR3 has 14 residues. Trimming took 5 bases from V and 14 from J, leaving 19 bases between them. Germline CDR1 is MNHEY and CDR2 is SVGEGT. The CDR3: CASSGYRAPGALHF. The CDR3 DNA sequence: TGTGCCAGCAGTGGTTACAGGGCCCCTGGGGCCCTCCACTTT.

J is TRBJ1-5 and V is TRBV30; unclear D gene. Looked up from germline, CDR1 is GTSNPN and CDR2 is SVGIG (reference sequence). The V gene lost 2 bases and the J gene lost 6 bases, with 11 bases spanning the gap. The CDR3 has 13 residues. CDR3 DNA sequence: TGTGCCTGGAGTCGTGCGCGGGCTCAGCCCCAGCATTTT. It specifies CAWSRARAQPQHF.

This chain joins TRBV12-3 or TRBV12-4 and TRBJ1-5; 8 bases match TRBD1. This CDR3 contains 13 residues. The J segment lost 6 bases and the V segment lost 5 bases, leaving 3 bases of the junction unmatched. CDR3 protein: CASSSTGGQPQHF. The CDR3 DNA reads as TGTGCCAGCAGTAGTACAGGGGGTCAGCCCCAGCATTTT.

As regards this clone: Other DNA sequences within the sample encode an identical CDR3. V usage is TRBV2 and J usage is TRBJ1-1; D gene unclear. CDR3 length: 13 residues. V was shortened by 4 bases and J by 2 bases, with 8 bases between the two germline ends. Germline-derived CDR1 and CDR2 are SNHLY and FYNNEI. The CDR3 DNA is TGTGCCAGCAGTGGTGGGAGCAACACTGAAGCTTTCTTT. It is translated as CASSGGSNTEAFF.

The chain couples TRBV19 to TRBJ2-1, with D perhaps TRBD1 (6 bases). This CDR3 is 17 amino acids long. Germline V gene lookup returns CDR1 LNHDA and CDR2 SQIVND (reference sequence). V was shortened by 6 bases and J by 4 bases, with 22 bases between the two germline ends. This CDR3 is CASRSKKGEGIYNEQFF. In DNA form, the CDR3 reads TGTGCCAGTAGGTCCAAGAAGGGGGAAGGGATATACAATGAGCAGTTCTTC.

The chain uses TRBV24-1 and TRBJ2-1, with TRBD1 as a possible D gene (5 bases). The V end lost 1 base, the J end lost 5 bases, and 14 bases lay between the germline ends. Germline loops: CDR1 KGHDR, CDR2 SFDVKD. This CDR3 is 16 amino acids long. Here the CDR3 reads CATSDFKDKIHNEQFF. CDR3 nucleotide sequence: TGTGCCACCAGTGATTTCAAGGACAAAATTCACAATGAGCAGTTCTTC.

The gene calls are TRBV6-1 and TRBJ2-7, with TRBD1 matching over 7 bases. The CDR3 spans 14 residues. The junction had 6 bases not matched to a gene; V was cut back by 3 bases and J by 4 bases. Germline V gene data show CDR1 as MNHNS and CDR2 as SASEGT. CDR3 nucleotides: TGTGCCAGCAGTGATCTAGGGGGCCCTTACGAGCAGTACTTC. It encodes CASSDLGGPYEQYF.

The V gene is TRBV6-5, the J gene TRBJ1-2, with 8 bases identical to TRBD1. With V trimmed by 7 bases and J by 4 bases, 8 bases remained unmatched. The CDR3 runs 14 residues. The V gene's germline CDR1 is MNHEY and CDR2 SVGAGI. The CDR3 DNA is TGTGCCAGCAAAAACCCAGGGGGCGGCTATGGCTACACCTTC. It codes for CASKNPGGGYGYTF.

The rearrangement uses TRBV27 and TRBJ1-6, with D possibly matching TRBD1 (5 bases). CDR3 length: 15 amino acids. Germline-derived CDR1 and CDR2 are MNHEY and SMNVEV (reference sequence). V was cut by 3 bases and J by 10 bases, with 16 bases left in between. The CDR3 sequence: CASSFGWARGSPLHF. CDR3 in DNA: TGTGCCAGCAGTTTTGGCTGGGCAAGGGGCTCACCCCTCCACTTT.